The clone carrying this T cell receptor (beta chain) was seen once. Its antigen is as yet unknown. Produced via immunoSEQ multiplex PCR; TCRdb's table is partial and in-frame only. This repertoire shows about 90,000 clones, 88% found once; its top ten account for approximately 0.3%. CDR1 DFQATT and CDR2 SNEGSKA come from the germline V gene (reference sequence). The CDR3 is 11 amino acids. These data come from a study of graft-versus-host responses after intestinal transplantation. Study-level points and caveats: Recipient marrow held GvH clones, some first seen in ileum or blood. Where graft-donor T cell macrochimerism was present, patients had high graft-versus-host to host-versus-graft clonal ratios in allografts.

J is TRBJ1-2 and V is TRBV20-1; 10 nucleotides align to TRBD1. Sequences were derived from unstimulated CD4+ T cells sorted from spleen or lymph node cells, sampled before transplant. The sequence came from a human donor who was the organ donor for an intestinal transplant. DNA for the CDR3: TGCAGGACAGGGGGCAGTTATGGCTACACCTTC. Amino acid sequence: CRTGGSYGYTF.